The clone carrying this T cell receptor beta chain was seen once. Its antigen is not known. These data belong to a study of T cell responses to AZD1222 COVID-19 vaccine. Study-level points and caveats: A reported finding is that nearly half of spike-specific TCRs target unmutated variant regions. Spike was spanned by vaccine-associated CD4 TCRs, which were dominant at 160-218 and 743-854. White British ancestry dominated among donors, who included more females, and clonal diversity was possibly underestimated. It was only a handful of AZD1222 recipients who were seropositive at baseline.

The method was immunoSEQ multiplex PCR; TCRdb's version includes in-frame clones alone and lacks a portion of them. The repertoire has 120,000 to 150,000 clones, around nine tenths of them found once; the top ten carry 2.8%. After removal of 6 bases from V and 6 bases from J, the junction contained 13 bases not matched to a gene. The V gene's germline CDR1 is SGHNT and CDR2 YYREEE (reference sequence). The CDR3 extends over 15 amino acids. The sample consisted of peripheral blood, taken on day 0 of MenACWY control vaccination. This chain connects TRBV5-4 to TRBJ1-1; 8 bases agree with TRBD1. This TCR came from an adult in good health. The CDR3 sequence is CASTPNQGARAEAFF. The CDR3 DNA reads as TGTGCCAGCACCCCTAACCAGGGGGCGCGGGCTGAAGCTTTCTTT.